Listed here are 18 T cell receptor beta chains from one sample, sequenced in a study of preoperative IRX-2 immunotherapy in early breast cancer. Treatment here: preoperative locoregional IRX-2 cytokine immunotherapy. This table comes from immunoSEQ multiplex PCR, and its TCRdb copy is limited to in-frame clones, with some not included. The sample yields fewer than 70,000 clones, approximately 94% seen once. This sample was taken from a patient treated with IRX-2 immunotherapy. The receptors come from a human donor with breast cancer.

The table lists this clone with a count of one. V and J are TRBV18 and TRBJ1-6; the match to TRBD1 covers 9 bases. J lost 0 bases, V lost 1 base, and 10 bases had no gene match. The CDR3 sequence is 20 residues long. The germline V gene encodes CDR1 KGHSH and CDR2 LQKENI. The CDR3 reads CASSPLPTGGTSSYNSPLHF. CDR3 nucleotides: TGTGCCAGCTCACCACTTCCGACAGGGGGGACGAGCTCCTATAATTCACCCCTCCACTTT.

The chain recombines TRBV19 with TRBJ1-1; D is ambiguous. This CDR3 has 13 residues. The germline V and J ends were trimmed by 5 bases and 0 bases, with 7 bases remaining between them. Per germline, CDR1 LNHDA and CDR2 SQIVND (reference sequence). CDR3 coding DNA: TGTGCCAGTAGTCCTCTTTTGAACACTGAAGCTTTCTTT. Translation: CASSPLLNTEAFF.

The chain couples TRBV28 to TRBJ2-1; TRBD1 might be the D (5 bases). This CDR3 is built from 15 residues. Per the germline V gene, CDR1 is MDHEN and CDR2 is SYDVKM. The V and J ends lost 2 bases and 6 bases respectively, with 14 bases between them. Written as DNA, the CDR3 is TGTGCCAGCAGTTTAGCCTGGTCACAGGTCAATGAGCAGTTCTTC. Amino acid sequence: CASSLAWSQVNEQFF.

CDR3 sequence (DNA): TGTGCCATCAGTATTGACAGGTCGAACACTGAAGCTTTCTTT. The encoded protein is CAISIDRSNTEAFF. The rearrangement uses TRBV10-3 and TRBJ1-1; tentative D call: TRBD1 (6 bases). V shed 5 bases and J shed 1 base, with 11 bases lying between them. The CDR3 loop spans 14 amino acids. The germline V gene encodes CDR1 ENHRY and CDR2 SYGVKD.

The J gene is TRBJ2-7, the V gene TRBV10-2; TRBD2 is a possible D gene (7 bases). Germline CDR1 reads WSHSY; CDR2 reads SAAADI. The CDR3 sequence is 15 residues long. V dropped 5 bases and J dropped 5 bases, with 19 bases sitting between them. DNA of the CDR3: TGCGCCAGCAGTTCGGGGGCGGGGGCCGTAAACGAGCAGTACTTC. Its protein is CASSSGAGAVNEQYF.

The V call is TRBV19, the J call TRBJ2-7; D possibly matches TRBD1 or TRBD2 (5 bases each). Trimming shortened V by 4 bases and J by 6 bases, and 19 bases separated the two germline ends. CDR3 length: 15 residues. In germline, CDR1 is LNHDA, CDR2 SQIVND (reference sequence). The CDR3 region is CASSTPGTTGFEQYF. CDR3 DNA: TGTGCCAGTAGTACCCCCGGGACGACGGGCTTCGAGCAGTACTTC.

The chain joins TRBV28 to TRBJ2-7; no reliable D call. CDR3 length equals 12 residues. The V and J ends lost 3 bases and 3 bases respectively, with 6 bases between them. The germline V gene has CDR1 MDHEN and CDR2 SYDVKM. CDR3 sequence (DNA): TGTGCCAGCAGTTTTGGACGCTACGAGCAGTACTTC. As protein: CASSFGRYEQYF.

The gene calls are TRBV5-5 and TRBJ2-7; D remains unclear. The CDR3 extends over 14 amino acids. Trimming pared 0 bases from V and 0 bases from J, leaving 7 bases between. The germline gives CDR1 SGHKS, CDR2 YYEKEE (reference sequence). The CDR3 DNA reads as TGTGCCAGCAGCTTGGCCGAAGGCTCCTACGAGCAGTACTTC. It translates to CASSLAEGSYEQYF.

The chain employs TRBV11-2 and TRBJ2-4; no clear D gene. This CDR3 region has 12 residues. V shed 5 bases and J shed 8 bases, with 10 bases lying between them. Per the germline V gene, CDR1 is SGHAT and CDR2 is FQNNGV. The CDR3 spells CASSANTYIQYF. The CDR3 DNA reads TGTGCCAGCAGCGCTAACACGTACATTCAGTACTTC.

The sample holds one count of this clone. The V call is TRBV18, the J call TRBJ2-1; the D gene is possibly TRBD1 (6 bases). The CDR3 has 15 amino acids. Trimming pared 1 base from V and 4 bases from J, leaving 11 bases between. CDR1 KGHSH and CDR2 LQKENI come from the germline V gene. The CDR3 reads CASSPRGQLYNEQFF. CDR3 bases: TGTGCCAGCTCACCACGGGGGCAGCTTTACAATGAGCAGTTCTTC.

The J gene is TRBJ2-2, the V gene TRBV4-1; TRBD2 aligns across 11 bases. V shed 3 bases and J 4 bases; nucleotides not matched to a gene: 7. This CDR3 spans 17 amino acids. CDR1 and CDR2 from the germline V gene are MGHRA and YSYEKL. The CDR3 reads CASSHPLAGASTGELFF. The CDR3 DNA sequence: TGCGCCAGCAGCCACCCACTAGCGGGAGCTTCCACCGGGGAGCTGTTTTTT.

The V gene is TRBV5-4, the J gene TRBJ1-4; D is perhaps TRBD1 (5 bases). This CDR3 spans 18 amino acids. V was cut by 0 bases and J by 8 bases, with 23 bases left in between. Germline V lookup: CDR1 SGHNT, CDR2 YYREEE (reference sequence). The CDR3 nucleotides are TGTGCCAGCAGCTTGGCCCGAAGTGGTCAGGGAGGGGAGGAAAAACTGTTTTTT. This translates into CASSLARSGQGGEEKLFF. Using reference TRBV5-4 and TRBJ1-4 for the parts outside the CDR3, the full variable domain is ETGVTQSPTHLIKTRGQQVTLRCSSQSGHNTVSWYQQALGQGPQFIFQYYREEENGRGNFPPRFSGLQFPNYSSELNVNALELDDSALYLCASSLARSGQGGEEKLFFGSGTQLSVL.

The chain couples TRBV7-7 to TRBJ2-2; TRBD2 matches at 12 bases. The CDR3 loop spans 15 amino acids. Trimming cost V 4 bases and J 6 bases; bases outside gene matches: 3. Germline V gene data show CDR1 as SSHAT and CDR2 as FNYEAQ (reference sequence). The DNA for the CDR3 is TGTGCCAGCAGCTCTAGCGGGAGGGGACCCGGGGAGCTGTTTTTT. Its translation is CASSSSGRGPGELFF. Full variable domain (remainder filled in from reference TRBV7-7 and TRBJ2-2): GAGVSQSPRYKVTKRGQDVTLRCDPISSHATLYWYQQALGQGPEFLTYFNYEAQPDKSGLPSDRFSAERPEGSISTLTIQRTEQRDSAMYRCASSSSGRGPGELFFGEGSRLTVL.

This chain uses TRBV7-3 with TRBJ1-1, with a weak D call TRBD1 (5 bases). This CDR3 contains 10 residues. Trimming pared 5 bases from V and 13 bases from J, leaving 11 bases between. Germline loops: CDR1 SGHTA, CDR2 FQGTGA. In nucleotides, the CDR3 is TGTGCCAGCAGCCCCTACAGGAGTTTCTTT. Translation gives CASSPYRSFF.

The rearrangement uses TRBV4-3 and TRBJ2-7, with TRBD1 matching 9 bases. The CDR3 sequence is 16 residues long. Unmatched junction bases numbered 10, after V lost 5 bases and J lost 2 bases. CDR1 is LGHNA and CDR2 is YSLEER in the germline V gene. In nucleotides, the CDR3 is TGCGCCAGCAGCTCCCTGCACGGGACAGGGACCTACGAGCAGTACTTC. The encoded protein is CASSSLHGTGTYEQYF.

This chain links TRBV27 with TRBJ2-5; D unresolved. The last part of the DNA fits TRBJ2-7 better; the J call may be wrong. This CDR3 is 15 amino acids long. CDR1 is MNHEY, CDR2 SMNVEV, per germline (reference sequence). The CDR3 reads CASSLSATFSYEQYF. The CDR3 DNA sequence: TGTGCCAGCAGTTTATCGGCCACTTTCTCCTACGAGCAGTACTTC.

The chain couples TRBV28 to TRBJ1-2, with D unresolved. CDR1 MDHEN and CDR2 SYDVKM come from the germline V gene. With 2 bases removed from V and 0 bases from J, the gap between germline ends came to 7 bases. The CDR3 totals 14 residues. The CDR3 protein is CASSLPQTNYGYTF. Here the CDR3 DNA reads TGTGCCAGCAGTTTACCGCAGACTAACTATGGCTACACCTTC.

V is TRBV28 and J is TRBJ2-7; TRBD1 is a possible D gene (5 bases). Germline V CDR1 and CDR2: MDHEN, SYDVKM. This CDR3 has 13 amino acids. Deletions cut 6 bases from V and 2 bases from J, with 11 bases between. CDR3 region: CASSETAPYEQYF. DNA for the CDR3: TGTGCCAGCAGCGAGACAGCACCCTACGAGCAGTACTTC.